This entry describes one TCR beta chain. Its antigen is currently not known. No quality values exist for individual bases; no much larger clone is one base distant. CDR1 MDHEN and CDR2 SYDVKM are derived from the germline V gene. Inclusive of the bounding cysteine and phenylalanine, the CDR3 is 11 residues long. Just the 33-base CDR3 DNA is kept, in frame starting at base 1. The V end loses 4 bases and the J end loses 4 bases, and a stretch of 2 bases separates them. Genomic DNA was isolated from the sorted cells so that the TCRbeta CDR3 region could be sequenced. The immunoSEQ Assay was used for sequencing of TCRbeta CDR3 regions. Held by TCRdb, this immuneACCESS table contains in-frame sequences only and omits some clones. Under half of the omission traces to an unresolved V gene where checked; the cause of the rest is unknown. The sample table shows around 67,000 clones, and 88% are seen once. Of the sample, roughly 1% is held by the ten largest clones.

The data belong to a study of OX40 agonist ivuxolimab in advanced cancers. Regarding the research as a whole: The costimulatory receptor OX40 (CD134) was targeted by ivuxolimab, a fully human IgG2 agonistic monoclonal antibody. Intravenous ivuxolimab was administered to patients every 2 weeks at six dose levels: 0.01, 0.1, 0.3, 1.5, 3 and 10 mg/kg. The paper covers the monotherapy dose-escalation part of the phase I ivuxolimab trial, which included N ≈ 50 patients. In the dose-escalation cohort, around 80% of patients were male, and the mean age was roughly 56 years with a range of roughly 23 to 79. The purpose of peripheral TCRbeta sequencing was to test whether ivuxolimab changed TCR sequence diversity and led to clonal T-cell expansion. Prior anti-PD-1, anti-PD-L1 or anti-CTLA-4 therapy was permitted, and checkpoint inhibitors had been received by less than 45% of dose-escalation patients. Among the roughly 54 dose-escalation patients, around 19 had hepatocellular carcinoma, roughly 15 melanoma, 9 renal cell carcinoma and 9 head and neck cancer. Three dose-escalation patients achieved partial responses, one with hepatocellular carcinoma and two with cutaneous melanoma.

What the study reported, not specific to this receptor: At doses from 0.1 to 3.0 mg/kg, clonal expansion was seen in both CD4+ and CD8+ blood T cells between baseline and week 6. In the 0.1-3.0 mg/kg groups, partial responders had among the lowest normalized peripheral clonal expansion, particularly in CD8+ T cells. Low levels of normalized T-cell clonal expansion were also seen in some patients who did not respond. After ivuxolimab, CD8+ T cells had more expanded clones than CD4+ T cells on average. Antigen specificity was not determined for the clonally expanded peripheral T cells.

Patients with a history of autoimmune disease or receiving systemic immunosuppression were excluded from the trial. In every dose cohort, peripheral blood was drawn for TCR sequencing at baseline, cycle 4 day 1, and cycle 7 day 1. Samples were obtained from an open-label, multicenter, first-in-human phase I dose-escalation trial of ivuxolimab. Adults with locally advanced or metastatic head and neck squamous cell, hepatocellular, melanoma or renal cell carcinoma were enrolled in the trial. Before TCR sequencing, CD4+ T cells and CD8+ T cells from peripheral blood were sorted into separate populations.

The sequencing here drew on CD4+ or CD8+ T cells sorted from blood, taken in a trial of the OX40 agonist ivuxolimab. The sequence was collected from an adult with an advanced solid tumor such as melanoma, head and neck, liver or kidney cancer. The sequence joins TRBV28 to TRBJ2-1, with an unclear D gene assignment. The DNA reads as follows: TGTGCCAGCAGTTCTTACAATGAGCAGTTCTTC. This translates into CASSSYNEQFF.